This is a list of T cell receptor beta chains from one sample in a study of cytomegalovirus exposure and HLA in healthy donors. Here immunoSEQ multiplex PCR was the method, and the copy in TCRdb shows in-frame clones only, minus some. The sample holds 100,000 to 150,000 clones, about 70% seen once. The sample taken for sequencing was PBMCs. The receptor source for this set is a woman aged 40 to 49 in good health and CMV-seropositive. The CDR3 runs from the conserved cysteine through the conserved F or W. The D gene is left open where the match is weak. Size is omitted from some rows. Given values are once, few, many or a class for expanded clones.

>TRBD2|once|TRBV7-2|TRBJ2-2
TGTGCCAGCAGCTTGAGGGGGCCTAGCGGGGGGGTCCAAGCCGGGGAGCTGTTTTTT
CASSLRGPSGGVQAGELFF
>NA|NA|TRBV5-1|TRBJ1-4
TGCGCCAGCAGCCCAGGGACACGACCAACTAATGAAAAACTGTTTTTT
CASSPGTRPTNEKLFF
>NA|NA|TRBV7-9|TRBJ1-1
TGTGCCAGCAGCTACGGGGATACTGAAGCTTTCTTT
CASSYGDTEAFF
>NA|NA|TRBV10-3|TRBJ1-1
TGTGCCATCAGTGAATATGTAGGGGCGGTGAACACTGAAGCTTTCTTT
CAISEYVGAVNTEAFF
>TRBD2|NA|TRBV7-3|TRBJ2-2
TGTGCCAGCAGCTTACGGGGGGACACCGGGGAGCTGTTTTTT
CASSLRGDTGELFF
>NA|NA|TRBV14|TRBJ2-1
TGTGCCAGCAGCCATGGGACATGGGGCAGGGGCAATGAGCAGTTCTTC
CASSHGTWGRGNEQFF
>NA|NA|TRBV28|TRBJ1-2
TGTGCCAGCAGCCCCACAGGGAGCTATGGCTACACCTTC
CASSPTGSYGYTF
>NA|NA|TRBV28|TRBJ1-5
TGTGCCAGCACCATTCCAGGGAATAGTCAGCCCCAGCATTTT
CASTIPGNSQPQHF
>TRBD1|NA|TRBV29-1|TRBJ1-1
TGCAGCTCATCAACGGGGACAGCAGGAGGCACTGAAGCTTTCTTT
CSSSTGTAGGTEAFF
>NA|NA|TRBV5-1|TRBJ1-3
TGCGCCAGCAGCCTGGGGCCGAACTCTGGAAACACCATATATTTT
CASSLGPNSGNTIYF
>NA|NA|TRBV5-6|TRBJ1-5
TGTGCCAGCAGCTTGGCAACAGGCAATCAGCCCCAGCATTTT
CASSLATGNQPQHF
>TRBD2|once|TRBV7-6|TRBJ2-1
TGTGCCAGCAGCTTAGCGCGACTAGCGGGAGGGCCCAGGGAGCAGTTCTTC
CASSLARLAGGPREQFF
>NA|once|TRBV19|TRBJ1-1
TGTGCCAGTAGTATTTCGGGGATCATGAACACTGAAGCTTTCTTT
CASSISGIMNTEAFF
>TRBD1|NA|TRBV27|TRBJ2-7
TGTGCCAGCAGTCGGGACAGATACGTGTACGAGCAGTACTTC
CASSRDRYVYEQYF
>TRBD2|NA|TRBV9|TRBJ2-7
TGTGCCAGCAGCGTAGGGATTAGCGGGGAGTCATACGAGCAGTACTTC
CASSVGISGESYEQYF
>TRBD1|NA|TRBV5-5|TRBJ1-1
TGTGCCAGCAGCTTGACCGTACAGGGGATGAACACTGAAGCTTTCTTT
CASSLTVQGMNTEAFF
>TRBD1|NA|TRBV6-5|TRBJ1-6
TGTGCCAGCAGTTCCACAGGGGAATATAATTCACCCCTCCACTTT
CASSSTGEYNSPLHF
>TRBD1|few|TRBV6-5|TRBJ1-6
TGTGCCAGCAGTTACCGGACAGGGGTAGATAATTCACCCCTCCACTTT
CASSYRTGVDNSPLHF
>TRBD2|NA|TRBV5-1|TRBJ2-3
TGCGCCAGCAGCTCCCAACCTAGCGGGACCTACACAGATACGCAGTATTTT
CASSSQPSGTYTDTQYF
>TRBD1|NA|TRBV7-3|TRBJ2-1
TGTGCCAGCAGCTTGGGACAGTTCTACTACAATGAGCAGTTCTTC
CASSLGQFYYNEQFF
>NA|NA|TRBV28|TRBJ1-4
TGTGCCAGCAGTTCCCGCCCAGCAACTAATGAAAAACTGTTTTTT
CASSSRPATNEKLFF
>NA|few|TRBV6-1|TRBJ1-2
TGTGCCATCCCCTCTGGCGTCAGCGAAGAGGGTGGCTACACCTTC
CAIPSGVSEEGGYTF
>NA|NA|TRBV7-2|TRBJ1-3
TGTGCCAGCAGCTTAGGAAGCATGAGTGGAAACACCATATATTTT
CASSLGSMSGNTIYF
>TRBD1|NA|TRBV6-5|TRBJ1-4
TGTGCCAGCAGTTTGACAGGGGCTAATGAAAAACTGTTTTTT
CASSLTGANEKLFF
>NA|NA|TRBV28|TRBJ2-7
TGTGCCAGCAGCCTACTCCAGCGCGAGCAGTACTTC
CASSLLQREQYF
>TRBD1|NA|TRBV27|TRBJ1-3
TGTGCCAGCAGTGACAGGGTTCTTGGAAACACCATATATTTT
CASSDRVLGNTIYF
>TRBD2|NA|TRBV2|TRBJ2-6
TGTGCCAGCAGTTTGACTAGCGGTAACTCTGGGGCCAACGTCCTGACTTTC
CASSLTSGNSGANVLTF